Listed below are T cell receptor beta chains from one sample, sequenced in a study of regulatory T cells in long-lasting Graves disease. TCRdb redid the calling of the multiplex PCR reads with MiXCR, one entry per CDR3 protein. Among 550,000 to 650,000 distinct CDR3 sequences listed, around 15% were seen once. This sample also appeared in a second study, on T cells in Graves' hyperthyroidism and ophthalmopathy.

Sample: peripheral blood mononuclear cells (PBMCs), taken at new diagnosis, from a patient treated with antithyroid drugs. The source of these receptors is a man younger than 35 with Graves disease. The CDR3 runs from the conserved cysteine through the conserved F or W. D genes are given only for firm matches. Part of the rows lack a size; the others show once, few, many or a class for expanded clones.

J gene,V gene,clone size,D gene,CDR3 DNA,CDR3 protein
TRBJ2-1,TRBV3-1,NA,NA,TGTGCCAGCAGCCAAGGTAAACTTATAACCTACAATGAGCAGTTCTTC,CASSQGKLITYNEQFF
TRBJ2-1,TRBV11-2,many,NA,TGTGCCAGCAGCTTAGGTGGGGGCCCCTTAGGGGAGCAGTTCTTC,CASSLGGGPLGEQFF
TRBJ1-1,TRBV5-1,many,NA,TGCGCCAGCAGCTTGGGTCCAGGCCTTATGAACACTGAAGCTTTCTTT,CASSLGPGLMNTEAFF
TRBJ1-3,TRBV20-1,NA,NA,TGCAGTGCTCCCCCCCTGTCGAGCTCTGGAAACACCATATATTTT,CSAPPLSSSGNTIYF
TRBJ2-3,TRBV5-1,many,NA,TGCGCCAGCAGCTTGGACCCTAACGGGGCAGATACGCAGTATTTT,CASSLDPNGADTQYF
TRBJ2-7,TRBV20-1,NA,TRBD2,TGCAGTGCAACTGGACTAGCGGGAGGGCCAAACGAGCAGTACTTC,CSATGLAGGPNEQYF
TRBJ2-7,TRBV28,many,TRBD2,TGTGCCAGCAGTTTAACTAGCGGGAGGTACGAGCAGTACTTC,CASSLTSGRYEQYF
TRBJ1-2,TRBV30,many,TRBD1,TGTGCCTGGAGGATGACCGGACAGGGGGCGGGCGGCTACACCTTC,CAWRMTGQGAGGYTF
TRBJ1-2,TRBV29-1,NA,NA,TGCAGCGTTGAAGGGGGACCAGCTAACTATGGCTACACCTTC,CSVEGGPANYGYTF
TRBJ2-7,TRBV5-1,many,NA,TGCGCCAGCAGCTTGGCCACGAGGGAAACCAGGATATACGAGCAGTACTTC,CASSLATRETRIYEQYF
TRBJ2-7,TRBV2,many,NA,TGTGCCAGCAGTGATCTAGAGGGAGCCGAGCAGTACTTC,CASSDLEGAEQYF
TRBJ2-2,TRBV7-9,once,NA,TGTGCCAGCAGCTTTGTTGGGATCGGGTTGGACACCGGGGAGCTGTTTTTT,CASSFVGIGLDTGELFF
TRBJ1-5,TRBV18,few,NA,TGTGCCAGCTCACCAAGCGGGGGATGGGGACAGCCCCAGCATTTT,CASSPSGGWGQPQHF
TRBJ1-1,TRBV7-2,many,TRBD1,TGTGCCAGCAGCTTAGCCCCCGGGACAGGGGGGTCGAACACTGAAGCTTTCTTT,CASSLAPGTGGSNTEAFF
TRBJ2-3,TRBV12-3/TRBV12-4,NA,NA,TGTGCCAGCAGTTTATCCGAGAATGCAGATACGCAGTATTTT,CASSLSENADTQYF
TRBJ2-1,TRBV19,NA,TRBD2,TGTGCCAGTAGCGTTAGCGGGAGACGTGTTGATGAGCAGTTCTTC,CASSVSGRRVDEQFF
TRBJ2-5,TRBV28,NA,NA,TGTGCCAGCAGTAAGCTCCTGGGCCTTCATGCAGAGACCCAGTACTTC,CASSKLLGLHAETQYF
TRBJ1-1,TRBV6-1,many,NA,TGTGCCAGCAGTGTGGGGGAGGGGCAATTGAACACTGAAGCTTTCTTT,CASSVGEGQLNTEAFF
TRBJ1-2,TRBV29-1,NA,NA,TGCAGCGTCGCAGCGGGTGCCTATGGCTACACCTTC,CSVAAGAYGYTF
TRBJ1-5,TRBV27,few,NA,TGTGCCAGCAGTTACAACTCGGTGACAGGCAATCAGCCCCAGCATTTT,CASSYNSVTGNQPQHF
TRBJ1-4,TRBV28,many,NA,TGTGCCAGCATTTCTAGGGGATACTGGGAAAAACTGTTTTTT,CASISRGYWEKLFF
TRBJ1-2,TRBV27,few,NA,TGTGCCAGCTCGAATATCCAGGGGTCCCCAACTATCTATGGCTACACCTTC,CASSNIQGSPTIYGYTF
TRBJ2-1,TRBV27,few,TRBD2,TGTGCCACCAGACTAGCGGCTGACTACAATGAGCAGTTCTTC,CATRLAADYNEQFF
TRBJ2-3,TRBV5-1,few,TRBD2,TGCGCCAGCAGTAAACCCACTAGCGGTAGCACAGATACGCAGTATTTT,CASSKPTSGSTDTQYF
TRBJ1-1,TRBV10-3,NA,TRBD1,TGTGCCATCAGTGGACAGGGGCCGTTGAACACTGAAGCTTTCTTT,CAISGQGPLNTEAFF
TRBJ1-2,TRBV7-9,NA,NA,TGTGCCAGCAGTCTCAGGGAGTCCTATGGCTACACCTTC,CASSLRESYGYTF
TRBJ1-4,TRBV11-1,many,NA,TGTGCCAGCAGCCAAGGCCGAGCAACTAATGAAAAACTGTTTTTT,CASSQGRATNEKLFF
TRBJ1-5,TRBV30,many,NA,TGTGCCTGGAACCCCAAGTCGACGGGATATCAGCCCCAGCATTTT,CAWNPKSTGYQPQHF
TRBJ2-1,TRBV19,NA,NA,TGTGCCAGTAGTATATGGGTCGCGGCGGGACCTGCACAGTTCTTC,CASSIWVAAGPAQFF
TRBJ2-7,TRBV2,many,TRBD2,TGTGCCAGCAGTGAAGCGCGGGGGGACGAGCAGTACTTC,CASSEARGDEQYF
TRBJ2-1,TRBV18,many,NA,TGTGCCAGCTCACCAACGGGGTCAAATGAGCAGTTCTTC,CASSPTGSNEQFF
TRBJ2-1,TRBV3-1,NA,TRBD2,TGTGCCAGCAGGACCGGGACTAGCGGGAAGCATGAGCAGTTCTTC,CASRTGTSGKHEQFF
TRBJ1-2,TRBV5-4,few,NA,TGTGCCAGCAGCTTGTCGCCAGGAGCTAACTATGGCTACACCTTC,CASSLSPGANYGYTF
TRBJ1-6,TRBV7-3,NA,NA,TGTGCCAGCAGCTTGGTCCCCAGCGGTTCACCCCTCCACTTT,CASSLVPSGSPLHF
TRBJ1-1,TRBV5-1,NA,NA,TGCGCCAGCAGCTTCGCCAGCAGCACTGAAGCTTTCTTT,CASSFASSTEAFF